One sample yielded the 25 T cell receptor beta chains listed below, sequenced in a study of shared clonotypes between healthy human individuals (dated by TCRdb to about 2020). The method was the immunoSEQ multiplex PCR assay. Imported from immuneACCESS, the table was reduced by TCRdb to in-frame sequences with V and J called. These copies leave out some clones; in studies compared against another copy, an unresolved V gene accounts for under half, and the cause of the remainder is not known. A total of 2,500,000 or so clones appear in this sample, under 95% of them only once. The top ten clonotypes cover around 0.4% of the sample. The specimen was naive CD4+ T cells from PBMCs. The sample's cell subset or site, from its label and the paper: CD45RA+ positively selected. These receptors all stem from a young man in good health. Some clones in this sample may be carry-over from other donors' samples.

This clone was observed a single time. The gene calls are TRBV5-1 and TRBJ1-4, with TRBD1 identical over 7 bases. Trimming at V came to 4 bases and at J to 0 bases, leaving 6 bases not matched to a gene. The CDR3 is 16 residues long. Germline lookup yields CDR1 SGHRS and CDR2 YFSETQ. CDR3 DNA: TGCGCCAGCAGCCTTGACAGGGTCCCAACTAATGAAAAACTGTTTTTT. It yields the protein CASSLDRVPTNEKLFF.

Note on this clone: Other DNA sequences of this sample code for an identical CDR3. The V gene is TRBV5-1, the J gene TRBJ2-7; D is unclear. Germline values: CDR1 SGHRS, CDR2 YFSETQ. The CDR3 is 11 amino acids. The V gene lost 0 bases and the J gene lost 6 bases, with 4 bases spanning the gap. The CDR3 DNA reads TGCGCCAGCAGCTTGGCCGGCGAGCAGTACTTC. It specifies CASSLAGEQYF.

The chain is built from TRBV28 and TRBJ2-3, with TRBD2 matching over 9 bases. Germline-derived CDR1 and CDR2 are MDHEN and SYDVKM. With V trimmed by 2 bases and J by 4 bases, 4 bases remained unmatched. The CDR3 runs to 15 residues. The CDR3 protein is CASSLAGGMPDTQYF. As DNA, the CDR3 is TGTGCCAGCAGTTTAGCGGGAGGGATGCCAGATACGCAGTATTTT.

The genes are TRBV19 and TRBJ2-1; D not certain. The V and J ends lost 0 bases and 10 bases respectively, with 13 bases between them. The germline CDR1 and CDR2 sequences are LNHDA and SQIVND (reference sequence). The CDR3 is 14 residues long. CDR3 DNA sequence: TGTGCCAGTAGTATAGATCCGACGGATAGGGAGCAGTTCTTC. Encoded protein: CASSIDPTDREQFF.

The chain is built from TRBV5-8 and TRBJ2-2, with D tentatively TRBD1 (6 bases). Trimming left V 6 bases short and J 8 bases short, with 20 bases between. The CDR3 sequence is 15 residues long. Germline assignment: CDR1 SGHTS and CDR2 YDEGEE. CDR3: CASNRAGTSYGELFF. The CDR3 DNA reads as TGTGCCAGCAACCGAGCCGGGACATCTTATGGGGAGCTGTTTTTT.

V usage is TRBV2 and J usage is TRBJ2-7, with 8 bases aligning to TRBD2. From germline, CDR1 is SNHLY and CDR2 FYNNEI. CDR3 length equals 14 residues. V was pared by 3 bases and J by 7 bases, with 8 bases of the junction left unmatched. CDR3 coding DNA: TGTGCCAGCAGTGATCAGCGGGAGAGGTGGGAGCAGTACTTC. It encodes CASSDQRERWEQYF.

V and J are TRBV19 and TRBJ2-7; D possibly matches TRBD1 or TRBD2 (5 bases each). The CDR3 runs 15 residues. The germline CDR1 and CDR2 sequences are LNHDA and SQIVND (reference sequence). Trimming removed 3 bases at V and 0 bases at J, with 12 bases between. CDR3 sequence (DNA): TGTGCCAGTAGTATTTCGGGACGGTCCTCCTACGAGCAGTACTTC. This encodes CASSISGRSSYEQYF.

This chain links TRBV11-2 with TRBJ2-7, with a weak D call TRBD1 (6 bases). V lost 5 bases, J lost 9 bases, and 17 bases lay in between. CDR1 is SGHAT and CDR2 is FQNNGV in the germline V gene. CDR3 length: 13 amino acids. The CDR3 DNA reads as TGTGCCAGCAGCATACTGTCAGGGGCGATGCAGTACTTC. It encodes CASSILSGAMQYF.

This clone is a singleton in its sample. The chain uses TRBV14 and TRBJ1-1; no clear D. Germline CDR1 SGHDN, CDR2 FVKESK. The CDR3 length is 15 residues. V lost 0 bases to trimming and J lost 3 bases, with 11 bases between them. This CDR3 reads CASSQESGFYTEAFF. CDR3 DNA: TGTGCCAGCAGCCAAGAGTCCGGATTCTACACTGAAGCTTTCTTT.

In this sample, this clone turned up once. The CDR3 region is CASKIGYRLNTEAFF. DNA of the CDR3: TGTGCCAGCAAGATAGGGTACAGGCTGAACACTGAAGCTTTCTTT. The genes are TRBV2 and TRBJ1-1; possible D gene TRBD1, 5 bases. The CDR3 runs 15 residues. Germline V gene lookup returns CDR1 SNHLY and CDR2 FYNNEI. V was shortened by 7 bases and J by 0 bases, with 15 bases between the two germline ends.

As regards this clone: Other DNA sequences of this sample code for an identical CDR3. J is TRBJ1-5 and V is TRBV29-1; D might be TRBD1 (5 bases). In germline, CDR1 is SQVTM, CDR2 ANQGSEA. The V end lost 6 bases, the J end lost 0 bases, and 9 bases lay between the germline ends. The CDR3 is 13 amino acids. The CDR3 nucleotides are TGCAGCGTGGGTCAGGGTAGCAATCAGCCCCAGCATTTT. Encoded protein: CSVGQGSNQPQHF. The entire variable domain, with the rest obtained from reference TRBV29-1 and TRBJ1-5, is as follows: SAVISQKPSRDICQRGTSLTIQCQVDSQVTMMFWYRQQPGQSLTLIATANQGSEATYESGFVIDKFPISRPNLTFSTLTVSNMSPEDSSIYLCSVGQGSNQPQHFGDGTRLSIL.

The chain links TRBV28 to TRBJ1-3, with 7 bases matching TRBD1. Germline V gene data show CDR1 as MDHEN and CDR2 as SYDVKM. The CDR3 runs 15 residues. V dropped 4 bases and J dropped 4; count of bases not matched to a gene: 7. This CDR3 is CASSSAGTAGNTIYF. CDR3 coding DNA: TGTGCCAGCAGTTCCGCCGGGACAGCCGGAAACACCATATATTTT.

The chain recombines TRBV7-9 with TRBJ1-6; D remains ambiguous. The CDR3 consists of 13 residues. Trimming took off 0 bases at V and 8 bases at J, with 5 bases between the two ends. The germline gives CDR1 SEHNR, CDR2 FQNEAQ (reference sequence). The CDR3 reads CASSLALYSPLHF. The CDR3 bases are TGTGCCAGCAGCTTAGCGTTGTATTCACCCCTCCACTTT.

The V and J genes are TRBV7-9 and TRBJ1-1, with D possibly TRBD1 on 5 matching bases. Per germline, CDR1 SEHNR and CDR2 FQNEAQ (reference sequence). The CDR3 has 13 amino acids. Trimming left V 3 bases short and J 4 bases short, with 9 bases between. The CDR3 region is CASSFGGITEAFF. The CDR3 coding sequence is TGTGCCAGCAGCTTTGGGGGGATCACTGAAGCTTTCTTT.

This clone appeared a single time. This chain connects TRBV5-1 to TRBJ2-2, with 7 bases identical to TRBD1. V lost 4 bases and J lost 5; bases outside the gene matches: 8. The CDR3 runs to 15 residues. Germline V lookup: CDR1 SGHRS, CDR2 YFSETQ. The CDR3 spells CASSTGQARTGELFF. The CDR3 DNA follows: TGCGCCAGCAGCACCGGACAGGCACGGACCGGGGAGCTGTTTTTT.

V gene TRBV2 combines with J gene TRBJ2-3; D tentatively fits TRBD1 or TRBD2 (5 bases each). Per germline, CDR1 SNHLY and CDR2 FYNNEI. CDR3 length: 15 residues. V gave up 11 bases and J gave up 0 bases, with 18 bases separating them. This CDR3 is CADNKWDGSTDTQYF. CDR3 nucleotides: TGTGCCGACAATAAGTGGGACGGGAGCACAGATACGCAGTATTTT.

This clone was picked up a small number of times. The chain carries TRBV30 and TRBJ1-5; 7 bases align to TRBD1. CDR1 GTSNPN and CDR2 SVGIG come from the germline V gene (reference sequence). The CDR3 is 13 amino acids. The ends lost 3 bases at V and 5 bases at J; junction bases unmatched: 4. CDR3 sequence reads: CAWSPRGYQPQHF. The CDR3 coding sequence is TGTGCCTGGAGCCCCAGGGGGTATCAGCCCCAGCATTTT.

V usage is TRBV5-1 and J usage is TRBJ2-1, with D hard to call. CDR1 and CDR2 from the germline V gene are SGHRS and YFSETQ. Deletions cut 0 bases from V and 4 bases from J, with 8 bases between. This CDR3 contains 14 residues. CDR3 sequence: CASSLAVFYNEQFF. As DNA, the CDR3 is TGCGCCAGCAGCTTGGCCGTTTTTTACAATGAGCAGTTCTTC.

The V call is TRBV12-5, the J call TRBJ1-2; D is unclear. V gave up 6 bases and J gave up 2 bases, with 4 bases separating them. Germline CDR1 is LGHNT and CDR2 is FRNRAP. The CDR3 totals 11 residues. In nucleotides, the CDR3 is TGTGCTAGTGGGTTGAACTATGGCTACACCTTC. As protein: CASGLNYGYTF.

The chain employs TRBV4-2 and TRBJ1-6; D is undetermined. The CDR3 is 16 amino acids. Trimming shortened V by 0 bases and J by 7 bases, and 13 bases separated the two germline ends. Germline V CDR1 and CDR2: LGHNA, YNFKEQ. The CDR3: CASSQDGRESNSPLHF. The CDR3 DNA sequence: TGTGCCAGCAGCCAAGACGGTAGAGAGTCAAATTCACCCCTCCACTTT.

The chain is built from TRBV4-2 and TRBJ1-3, with TRBD1 as a possible D gene (5 bases). This CDR3 has 15 amino acids. V was cut by 1 base and J by 0 bases, with 7 bases left in between. The germline gives CDR1 LGHNA, CDR2 YNFKEQ. The CDR3 reads CASSQGQTSGNTIYF. The CDR3 bases are TGTGCCAGCAGCCAAGGACAGACCTCTGGAAACACCATATATTTT.

V and J are TRBV6-6 and TRBJ1-5, with D tentatively TRBD1 (5 bases). The CDR3 has 15 residues. Germline V lookup: CDR1 MNHNY, CDR2 SVGAGI (reference sequence). The ends were cut back, 6 bases at V and 2 bases at J, with 14 bases in the middle. The CDR3 loop reads CASRTGGTGNQPQHF. CDR3 sequence (DNA): TGTGCCAGCAGAACGGGGGGGACCGGCAATCAGCCCCAGCATTTT.

The chain joins TRBV6-5 to TRBJ2-2; D is uncertain. Trimming took 3 bases from V and 6 from J, leaving 8 bases between them. Germline lookup yields CDR1 MNHEY and CDR2 SVGAGI. CDR3 size: 13 residues. The CDR3 DNA is TGTGCCAGCAGTTATTACAGAGCCGGGGAGCTGTTTTTT. It is translated as CASSYYRAGELFF.

This sequence joins TRBV18 and TRBJ1-1; D possibly corresponds to TRBD1 (5 bases). V gave up 0 bases and J gave up 1 base, with 6 bases separating them. The CDR3 sequence is 14 residues long. The germline V gene has CDR1 KGHSH and CDR2 LQKENI. The CDR3 sequence is CASSPPGQNTEAFF. Here the CDR3 DNA reads TGTGCCAGCTCACCACCAGGACAGAACACTGAAGCTTTCTTT.

The chain couples TRBV7-6 to TRBJ2-7; D not certain. The V end was cut by 4 bases, the J end by 2 bases, with 15 bases between. Germline CDR1 and CDR2: SGHVS and FNYEAQ. This CDR3 spans 15 amino acids. The CDR3 sequence: CASSSRTPPPYEQYF. The DNA for the CDR3 is TGTGCCAGCAGCTCCAGAACCCCCCCGCCCTACGAGCAGTACTTC.